This TCR beta chain was identified in a study of blood T cells in healthy people across ages. Germline V gene data show CDR1 as SQVTM and CDR2 as ANQGSEA. With 4 bases removed from V and 2 bases from J, the gap between germline ends came to 23 bases. This CDR3 region has 17 residues. Primers used in a second PCR of roughly 7 to 12 cycles were a sample-barcoded 5' primer and a J-beta primer mix. A template-switch adaptor containing 12 random nucleotides labeled each cDNA molecule. TCRdb recomputed calls from the 5' RACE reads with MiXCR, one row per CDR3 protein. The table records about 830,000 distinct CDR3 sequences, less than 80% of them present only once.

Sequenced input: blood. The rearrangement joins TRBV29-1 to TRBJ2-5; tentative D call: TRBD1 (6 bases). This receptor was taken from a man aged 25 to 40 in good health. CDR3 nucleotides: TGCAGCGTTGCGATCTATGGGGGCTCGCGAGGGCAAGAGACCCAGTACTTC. Translated, it gives CSVAIYGGSRGQETQYF.